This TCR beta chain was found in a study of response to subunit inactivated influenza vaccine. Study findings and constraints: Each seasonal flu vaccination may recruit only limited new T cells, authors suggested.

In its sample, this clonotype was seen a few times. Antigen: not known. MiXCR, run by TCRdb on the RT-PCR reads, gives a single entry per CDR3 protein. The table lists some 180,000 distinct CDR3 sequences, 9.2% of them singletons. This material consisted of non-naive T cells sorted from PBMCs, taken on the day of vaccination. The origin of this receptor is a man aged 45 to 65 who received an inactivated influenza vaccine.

CDR3 DNA sequence: TGTGCCAGCAGCCAAGGAGCTAGCGGGAGGCCCTACGAGCAGTACTTC. The encoded protein is CASSQGASGRPYEQYF. The chain uses TRBV3-1 and TRBJ2-7; 11 nucleotides line up with TRBD2. This CDR3 region has 16 residues. From germline, CDR1 is LGHDT and CDR2 YNNKEL (reference sequence). V was pared by 1 base and J by 2 bases, with 4 bases of the junction left unmatched.